The rows below give T cell receptor beta chains drawn from one sample of a study of CD8+ T cells in alopecia areata. The data were produced by immunoSEQ multiplex PCR, yet TCRdb's version contains in-frame clones alone and is incomplete. The sample includes about 94,000 clones, about 71% of them seen just once. This specimen was CD8+ T cells sorted from blood, taken around week 44, from a patient treated with tofacitinib. These receptor sequences come from a human donor with alopecia areata. Each CDR3 is given with its conserved first and last residue. The D gene is left open where the match is weak. Clone size is not always given. Where it is, it says once, few, many or a class for expanded clones.

>TRBV28|-|few|TRBJ2-1
CASTAYNEQFF
TGTGCCAGCACGGCGTACAATGAGCAGTTCTTC
>TRBV5-1|-|-|TRBJ2-7
CASSLDPEFEQYF
TGCGCCAGCAGCTTGGACCCGGAATTCGAGCAGTACTTC
>TRBV29-1|TRBD1|-|TRBJ1-2
CSVETNRGPKEGYTF
TGCAGCGTTGAAACCAACAGGGGCCCCAAGGAGGGCTACACCTTC
>TRBV11-2|-|-|TRBJ2-7
CASSLDVTYEQYF
TGTGCCAGCAGCTTAGATGTGACCTACGAGCAGTACTTC
>TRBV10-3|TRBD1|few|TRBJ2-1
CAISESMGQDLSAMREQFF
TGTGCCATCAGTGAGTCTATGGGACAGGATCTCAGCGCGATGAGGGAGCAGTTCTTC
>TRBV5-6|-|-|TRBJ1-5
CASSWKEDRTQPQHF
TGTGCCAGCAGCTGGAAGGAAGACAGGACTCAGCCCCAGCATTTT
>TRBV5-6|-|-|TRBJ1-5
CASSFGLGGQPQHF
TGTGCCAGCAGCTTTGGACTTGGAGGTCAGCCCCAGCATTTT
>TRBV6-5|-|-|TRBJ2-2
CASSFSGNTGELFF
TGTGCCAGCAGCTTTTCGGGGAACACCGGGGAGCTGTTTTTT
>TRBV27|TRBD2|-|TRBJ2-5
CASSLLLAGGPRETQYF
TGTGCCAGCAGTTTACTACTAGCGGGGGGGCCGAGAGAGACCCAGTACTTC
>TRBV5-4|-|-|TRBJ2-1
CASSLGFEQFF
TGTGCCAGCAGCTTAGGTTTCGAGCAGTTCTTC
>TRBV4-3|-|-|TRBJ2-7
CASSQERDTYEQYF
TGCGCCAGCAGCCAAGAGAGGGATACCTACGAGCAGTACTTC
>TRBV7-6|TRBD2|once|TRBJ2-5
CASSLRLAGDREETQYF
TGTGCCAGCAGCCTCCGACTAGCGGGGGACCGTGAAGAGACCCAGTACTTC
>TRBV4-3|-|-|TRBJ1-1
CASSLTRWAEAFF
TGCGCCAGCAGCCTCACACGATGGGCTGAAGCTTTCTTT
>TRBV23-1|TRBD1|-|TRBJ2-7
CASSQLQLNRGVHEQYF
TGCGCCAGCAGTCAACTTCAACTTAACAGGGGTGTCCACGAGCAGTACTTC
>TRBV27|-|-|TRBJ2-7
CASSSREGHLGVEYF
TGTGCCAGCAGTTCTCGTGAGGGACACCTTGGAGTGGAGTACTTC
>TRBV5-1|TRBD1|-|TRBJ2-7
CASNLVRTGDEQYF
TGCGCCAGCAACCTTGTTAGGACAGGGGACGAGCAGTACTTC
>TRBV19|-|-|TRBJ2-5
CASSEGSETQYF
TGTGCCAGTAGTGAGGGGAGCGAGACCCAGTACTTC
>TRBV29-1|-|-|TRBJ1-3
CSISWGWGNTIYF
TGCAGCATCTCGTGGGGGTGGGGAAACACCATATATTTT
>TRBV19|-|-|TRBJ1-1
CASSITTNTEAFF
TGTGCCAGTAGTATCACCACCAACACTGAAGCTTTCTTT
>TRBV10-3|-|-|TRBJ1-1
CAISELDTEAFF
TGTGCCATCAGTGAATTAGACACTGAAGCTTTCTTT
>TRBV29-1|-|-|TRBJ1-1
CSATGAAEEAFF
TGCAGCGCTACCGGGGCGGCAGAGGAAGCTTTCTTT
>TRBV7-8|-|-|TRBJ2-3
CASSPDGTGGPTDTQYF
TGTGCCAGCAGCCCCGACGGGACTGGCGGTCCCACAGATACGCAGTATTTT
>TRBV4-3|-|-|TRBJ1-5
CASSQGFTSNQPQHF
TGCGCCAGCAGCCAAGGATTCACTAGCAATCAGCCCCAGCATTTT
>TRBV6-6|-|-|TRBJ1-5
CASYPGGANQPQHF
TGTGCCAGCTATCCTGGGGGGGCTAATCAGCCCCAGCATTTT
>TRBV7-9|-|-|TRBJ2-1
CASSPPGASLDEQFF
TGTGCCAGCAGCCCCCCGGGGGCGTCCTTGGATGAGCAGTTCTTC
>TRBV15|TRBD1|-|TRBJ1-2
CATSRDRTGGHGYTF
TGTGCCACCAGCAGAGATAGGACAGGCGGACATGGCTACACCTTC
>TRBV6-5|TRBD1|-|TRBJ1-2
CASNPGTGGAYGYTF
TGTGCCAGCAATCCCGGGACAGGGGGTGCCTATGGCTACACCTTC
>TRBV5-6|-|once|TRBJ2-7
CASSPGRGAYEQYF
TGTGCCAGCAGCCCCGGCCGTGGGGCCTACGAGCAGTACTTC
>TRBV25-1|TRBD2|-|TRBJ2-3
CASSGAGGSDTQYF
TGTGCCAGCAGTGGGGCGGGGGGCTCAGATACGCAGTATTTT
>TRBV29-1|-|-|TRBJ2-1
CSVESAPGTANEQFF
TGCAGCGTTGAATCCGCGCCCGGCACTGCCAATGAGCAGTTCTTC
>TRBV6-4|-|-|TRBJ2-2
CASSDGFGELFF
TGTGCCAGCAGTGACGGTTTCGGGGAGCTGTTTTTT
>TRBV30|TRBD1|-|TRBJ1-1
CAWQLSGTGNTEAFF
TGTGCCTGGCAATTATCCGGGACAGGGAACACTGAAGCTTTCTTT
>TRBV18|-|-|TRBJ2-7
CASSPTARPYEQYF
TGTGCCAGCTCACCGACGGCGAGACCCTACGAGCAGTACTTC
>TRBV30|TRBD1|-|TRBJ1-1
CAWTRTGATEAFF
TGTGCCTGGACCAGGACAGGGGCCACTGAAGCTTTCTTT
>TRBV6-5|TRBD2|-|TRBJ2-7
CASEERGGRYEQYF
TGTGCCAGTGAGGAGCGGGGGGGGAGGTACGAGCAGTACTTC
>TRBV27|-|-|TRBJ2-3
CASSLYDPTDTQYF
TGTGCCAGCAGTTTATACGACCCCACAGATACGCAGTATTTT
>TRBV6-5|-|-|TRBJ2-3
CASSPAGSTDTQYF
TGTGCCAGCAGTCCCGCTGGGAGCACAGATACGCAGTATTTT
>TRBV9|TRBD1|-|TRBJ1-1
CASSVATGQGAVNTEAFF
TGTGCCAGCAGCGTAGCTACTGGGCAGGGGGCGGTGAACACTGAAGCTTTCTTT
>TRBV2|-|-|TRBJ2-7
CASSETGKMEKAYEQYF
TGTGCCAGCAGTGAGACAGGCAAGATGGAAAAAGCCTACGAGCAGTACTTC
>TRBV7-9|TRBD1|-|TRBJ2-7
CASSLEQGMKNEQYF
TGTGCCAGCAGCTTAGAACAGGGGATGAAAAACGAGCAGTACTTC
>TRBV12-5|TRBD2|-|TRBJ2-1
CASGFPQRGINEQFF
TGTGCTAGTGGTTTCCCCCAGCGGGGGATCAATGAGCAGTTCTTC
>TRBV4-1|TRBD1|-|TRBJ1-2
CASSMDRGVWYGYTF
TGCGCCAGCAGCATGGACAGGGGAGTGTGGTATGGCTACACCTTC
>TRBV29-1|TRBD1|-|TRBJ1-2
CSDTGGADYGYTF
TGCAGCGACACAGGGGGCGCCGACTATGGCTACACCTTC
>TRBV28|-|-|TRBJ2-5
CASSPYRGHDTTVTQETQYF
TGTGCCAGCAGTCCTTATCGTGGACACGACACGACCGTAACCCAAGAGACCCAGTACTTC
>TRBV27|TRBD1|few|TRBJ1-2
CASPGTGNFYGYTF
TGTGCCAGCCCGGGGACAGGAAATTTCTATGGCTACACCTTC
>TRBV5-6|TRBD1|-|TRBJ2-7
CASSLTTGGYEQYF
TGTGCCAGCAGCTTGACGACAGGGGGGTACGAGCAGTACTTC
>TRBV29-1|TRBD1|-|TRBJ1-1
CSVTGGNTEAFF
TGCAGCGTGACAGGGGGGAACACTGAAGCTTTCTTT
>TRBV4-1|TRBD1|-|TRBJ1-1
CASSQGTGGRTTFF
TGCGCCAGCAGCCAAGGGACAGGGGGTAGGACAACTTTCTTT
>TRBV18|-|few|TRBJ2-5
CASSPPSTAETQYF
TGTGCCAGCTCACCACCCTCTACTGCGGAGACCCAGTACTTC
>TRBV27|-|-|TRBJ2-1
CASRLAWGFNNEQFF
TGTGCCAGCCGGCTGGCCTGGGGATTTAACAATGAGCAGTTCTTC
>TRBV20-1|-|-|TRBJ2-7
CSAREEDEQYF
TGCAGTGCTAGAGAGGAGGACGAGCAGTACTTC
>TRBV18|TRBD2|-|TRBJ2-3
CASSERGEQDTQYF
TGTGCCAGCTCCGAGCGGGGGGAGCAAGATACGCAGTATTTT
>TRBV4-3|-|-|TRBJ1-1
CASSQVEGFTEAFF
TGCGCCAGCAGCCAGGTCGAGGGGTTCACTGAAGCTTTCTTT
>TRBV29-1|-|-|TRBJ1-2
CSVEDRGYTF
TGCAGCGTTGAAGACAGGGGCTACACCTTC